Listed here are 29 T cell receptor beta chains from one sample, sequenced in a study of CD8 T cells in Susac syndrome. Random-hexamer reverse transcription was applied to roughly 0.5 to 1 ug RNA. MiXCR was run by TCRdb on the immunoSEQ multiplex PCR reads, yielding one entry per CDR3 protein. The sample gives 150,000 to 200,000 distinct CDR3 sequences, just over 90% of which show up once; more than 0.11% is in the top ten. Specimen: CD4+ T cells from PBMCs. Receptors were obtained from a human donor in good health.

The gene calls are TRBV4-2 and TRBJ2-3, with TRBD2 identical over 10 bases. V trimming: 0 bases; J trimming: 3 bases; junction bases outside the gene matches: 0. The CDR3 has 15 amino acids. In germline, CDR1 is LGHNA, CDR2 YNFKEQ. CDR3 coding DNA: TGTGCCAGCAGCCAAGAACTAGCGGGGACAGATACGCAGTATTTT. It encodes CASSQELAGTDTQYF.

The CDR3 coding sequence is TGCAGTGCTAGAGATGTAGTCGGGGGGGCCCGGAATGAGCAGTTCTTC. It is translated as CSARDVVGGARNEQFF. This sequence joins TRBV20-1 and TRBJ2-1; 8 bases line up with TRBD2. J was trimmed by 7 bases and V by 0 bases; bases with no gene match: 11. Germline values: CDR1 DFQATT, CDR2 SNEGSKA (reference sequence). This CDR3 is 16 amino acids long.

V usage is TRBV20-1 and J usage is TRBJ1-2; D uncertain. Germline assignment: CDR1 DFQATT and CDR2 SNEGSKA (reference sequence). The CDR3 extends over 12 amino acids. The ends were cut back, 7 bases at V and 3 bases at J, with 12 bases in the middle. CDR3: CSVDTRDYGYTF. CDR3 DNA sequence: TGCAGTGTCGATACACGGGACTATGGCTACACCTTC.

The chain is built from TRBV24-1 and TRBJ2-1; perhaps TRBD1 as D (5 bases). This CDR3 has 12 amino acids. Germline loops: CDR1 KGHDR, CDR2 SFDVKD. The V and J ends lost 5 bases and 9 bases respectively, with 10 bases between them. In DNA, the CDR3 is TGTGCCACCAGTGGCAGGGCCGGTGAGCAGTTCTTC. It is translated as CATSGRAGEQFF.

J is TRBJ1-5 and V is TRBV5-6; D is unresolved. The germline V gene encodes CDR1 SGHDT and CDR2 YYEEEE. V shed 1 base and J shed 2 bases, with 16 bases lying between them. The CDR3 loop spans 17 amino acids. The CDR3 DNA follows: TGTGCCAGCAGCTTGCTGGCCAGTCGGTTGGGCAATCAGCCCCAGCATTTT. As protein: CASSLLASRLGNQPQHF.

The V gene is TRBV6-5, the J gene TRBJ1-1; 7 positions match TRBD1. The CDR3 has 13 amino acids. Per germline, CDR1 MNHEY and CDR2 SVGAGI. J was trimmed by 10 bases and V by 0 bases; bases with no gene match: 5. The CDR3 spells CASSYSGQGGAFF. The CDR3 DNA sequence: TGTGCCAGCAGTTACTCGGGGCAGGGGGGAGCTTTCTTT.

As DNA, the CDR3 is TGCAGTGCTCCCGACGGGACGTCTGGCTACACCTTC. Protein product: CSAPDGTSGYTF. The chain couples TRBV20-1 to TRBJ1-2; tentative D call: TRBD1 (5 bases). Per the germline V gene, CDR1 is DFQATT and CDR2 is SNEGSKA (reference sequence). The V and J ends lost 5 bases and 7 bases respectively, with 14 bases between them. This CDR3 has 12 amino acids.

The chain combines TRBV20-1 with TRBJ1-2; D is unclear. This CDR3 has 12 residues. Germline CDR1 DFQATT, CDR2 SNEGSKA (reference sequence). Trimming stripped 3 bases from V and 8 bases from J, with 13 bases between. CDR3 amino acids: CSARSASLGYTF. In nucleotides, the CDR3 is TGCAGTGCTAGGTCCGCGTCGTTGGGCTACACCTTC.

The V call is TRBV9, the J call TRBJ2-7; possible D gene TRBD1, 6 bases. Germline CDR1 is SGDLS and CDR2 is YYNGEE. This CDR3 spans 14 amino acids. V shed 2 bases and J shed 5 bases, with 14 bases lying between them. The chain's CDR3 is CASSVSTGIHEQYF. The CDR3 DNA follows: TGTGCCAGCAGCGTTTCTACAGGGATCCACGAGCAGTACTTC.

CDR3 DNA: TGCGCCAGCAGCTTGGACGCGGGAGGCACTGAAGCTTTCTTT. Encoded protein: CASSLDAGGTEAFF. The V gene is TRBV5-1, the J gene TRBJ1-1, with D hard to call. The V gene lost 0 bases and the J gene lost 4 bases, with 10 bases spanning the gap. CDR3 size: 14 residues. Germline V gene data show CDR1 as SGHRS and CDR2 as YFSETQ.

V and J are TRBV3-1 and TRBJ1-2; D ambiguous. CDR1 is LGHDT and CDR2 is YNNKEL in the germline V gene (reference sequence). V was shortened by 1 base and J by 3 bases, with 6 bases between the two germline ends. This CDR3 has 13 amino acids. CDR3 loop: CASSQGEYYGYTF. In DNA, the CDR3 is TGTGCCAGCAGCCAAGGGGAATACTATGGCTACACCTTC.

This chain joins TRBV18 and TRBJ2-6; D is ambiguous. The CDR3 has 16 amino acids. The V gene lost 2 bases and the J gene lost 0 bases, with 8 bases spanning the gap. Germline V gives CDR1 KGHSH, CDR2 LQKENI. The DNA for the CDR3 is TGTGCCAGCTCACCAGCTTTAAGCTCTGGGGCCAACGTCCTGACTTTC. Residues: CASSPALSSGANVLTF.

The chain uses TRBV5-4 and TRBJ2-3, with D uncertain. The CDR3 consists of 13 residues. Per germline, CDR1 SGHNT and CDR2 YYREEE (reference sequence). The ends were cut back, 0 bases at V and 6 bases at J, with 8 bases in the middle. This CDR3 reads CASSLETVDTQYF. The CDR3 DNA sequence: TGTGCCAGCAGCTTGGAAACGGTCGATACGCAGTATTTT.

CDR3: CSAEKSNYEQYF. The CDR3 region has the DNA TGCAGTGCTGAGAAGTCTAACTACGAGCAGTACTTC. The chain carries TRBV20-1 and TRBJ2-7; D gene ambiguous. Germline loops: CDR1 DFQATT, CDR2 SNEGSKA (reference sequence). This CDR3 spans 12 amino acids. The V end was cut by 5 bases, the J end by 3 bases, with 11 bases between.

The CDR3, as DNA: TGTGCCAGCAGCCCCCAGAGATCCCCGGGCAATCAGCCCCAGCATTTT. Translation gives CASSPQRSPGNQPQHF. This rearrangement joins TRBV2 to TRBJ1-5; D is undetermined. This CDR3 has 16 residues. CDR1 and CDR2 (germline): SNHLY, FYNNEI. The V and J ends lost 6 bases and 2 bases respectively, with 17 bases between them. Based on the CDR3 plus reference TRBV2 and TRBJ1-5, the full variable domain is EPEVTQTPSHQVTQMGQEVILRCVPISNHLYFYWYRQILGQKVEFLVSFYNNEISEKSEIFDDQFSVERPDGSNFTLKIRSTKLEDSAMYFCASSPQRSPGNQPQHFGDGTRLSIL.

The chain carries TRBV12-3 or TRBV12-4 and TRBJ1-5; the D is unclear. The CDR3 has 14 amino acids. V was cut by 6 bases and J by 4 bases, with 13 bases left in between. CDR3 residues: CASSPSGGNQPQHF. In DNA, the CDR3 is TGTGCCAGCAGCCCCTCCGGTGGGAATCAGCCCCAGCATTTT.

CDR3 loop: CASSRQGIWYEQYF. CDR3 sequence (DNA): TGTGCCAGCTCCAGACAGGGAATATGGTACGAGCAGTACTTC. The rearrangement links TRBV12-3 or TRBV12-4 to TRBJ2-7, with 7 positions matching TRBD1. V lost 8 bases, J lost 4 bases, and 11 bases stayed unmatched. The CDR3 consists of 14 residues.

This clonotype appeared once. The chain uses TRBV12-3 or TRBV12-4 and TRBJ2-6; D may be TRBD1 (6 bases). Trimming cost V 8 bases and J 0 bases, with 8 bases left between them. This CDR3 contains 14 residues. CDR3 amino acids: CASDRHSGANVLTF. The CDR3 DNA is TGTGCCAGCGACAGGCACTCTGGGGCCAACGTCCTGACTTTC.

The rearrangement joins TRBV12-3 or TRBV12-4 to TRBJ2-7; TRBD1 agrees at 8 bases. Germline trimming cut 6 bases from V and 5 bases from J; bases unmatched to any gene: 6. CDR3 length equals 13 residues. The CDR3 protein is CASSTRTGHEQYF. The CDR3 coding sequence is TGTGCCAGCAGCACTAGGACAGGGCACGAGCAGTACTTC.

The rearrangement links TRBV11-2 to TRBJ2-3; possible D gene TRBD1, 6 bases. The CDR3 contains 16 residues. Germline-derived CDR1 and CDR2 are SGHAT and FQNNGV. Between the trimmed V and J ends, which lost 5 bases and 4 bases, there was a span of 19 bases. CDR3 in amino acids: CASSLWSQGASDTQYF. The DNA of the CDR3 is TGTGCCAGCAGCCTATGGTCACAGGGTGCATCAGATACGCAGTATTTT.

This clonotype was seen only once. V usage is TRBV20-1 and J usage is TRBJ1-1; D not resolved. Trimming left V 3 bases short and J 7 bases short, with 15 bases between. Germline values: CDR1 DFQATT, CDR2 SNEGSKA (reference sequence). The CDR3 has 13 amino acids. The CDR3 bases are TGCAGTGCTAGGGGTGCACAGCTAGGTGAAGCTTTCTTT. Amino acids: CSARGAQLGEAFF.

The rearrangement uses TRBV23-1 and TRBJ1-4; TRBD1 matches at 9 bases. TRBV23-1 has ORF status, its function being uncertain. The CDR3 totals 14 residues. Germline trimming cut 7 bases from V and 7 bases from J; bases unmatched to any gene: 7. For the CDR3, the DNA is TGCGCCAGCACCCCACAGGGGGCGCCTGAAAAACTGTTTTTT. Translation gives CASTPQGAPEKLFF.

The CDR3 DNA sequence: TGTGCCTGGAGAGTTCGGGGGGCAGGAGGGAACACTGAAGCTTTCTTT. It is translated as CAWRVRGAGGNTEAFF. The chain links TRBV30 to TRBJ1-1; a weak D match, TRBD1 (6 bases). The CDR3 totals 16 residues. Germline V CDR1 and CDR2: GTSNPN, SVGIG (reference sequence). Trimming shortened V by 3 bases and J by 1 base, and 18 bases separated the two germline ends. Full variable domain (missing parts from reference TRBV30 and TRBJ1-1): SQTIHQWPATLVQPVGSPLSLECTVEGTSNPNLYWYRQAAGRGLQLLFYSVGIGQISSEVPQNLSASRPQDRQFILSSKKLLLSDSGFYLCAWRVRGAGGNTEAFFGQGTRLTVV.

The chain is built from TRBV5-4 and TRBJ1-2; 7 nucleotides agree with TRBD1. The junction had 7 bases not matched to a gene; V was cut back by 6 bases and J by 2 bases. Germline CDR1 reads SGHNT; CDR2 reads YYREEE (reference sequence). The CDR3 totals 14 residues. The chain's CDR3 is CASNRGDRNYGYTF. In nucleotides, the CDR3 is TGTGCCAGCAACCGGGGGGACAGAAACTATGGCTACACCTTC.

V is TRBV7-8 and J is TRBJ2-5; D gene unclear. V gave up 5 bases and J gave up 5 bases, with 12 bases separating them. The CDR3 extends over 13 amino acids. The germline CDR1 and CDR2 sequences are SGHVS and FQNEAQ. CDR3 nucleotides: TGTGCCAGCAGCACCAGTGAGGAGGAGACCCAGTACTTC. Amino acids: CASSTSEEETQYF.

This sequence joins TRBV18 and TRBJ2-5; 9 bases line up with TRBD2. Germline V gene sequence: CDR1 KGHSH, CDR2 LQKENI. J lost 2 bases, V lost 3 bases, and 1 base had no gene match. This CDR3 contains 14 residues. The CDR3 nucleotides are TGTGCCAGCTCACCCGGACTAGCGCAAGAGACCCAGTACTTC. It specifies CASSPGLAQETQYF.

The chain carries TRBV6-1 and TRBJ1-6; D perhaps matches TRBD1 (5 bases). CDR3 length: 16 residues. Per the germline V gene, CDR1 is MNHNS and CDR2 is SASEGT. The V end lost 2 bases, the J end lost 2 bases, and 10 bases lay between the germline ends. The CDR3 coding sequence is TGTGCCAGCAGTGAACTTAACAGGCCCTATAATTCACCCCTCCACTTT. This encodes CASSELNRPYNSPLHF.

This clonotype was seen just once. This chain links TRBV7-8 with TRBJ2-7; D may correspond to TRBD1 or TRBD2 (6 bases each). The CDR3 loop spans 13 amino acids. Germline CDR1 is SGHVS and CDR2 is FQNEAQ. The V end lost 1 base, the J end lost 6 bases, and 10 bases lay between the germline ends. The CDR3 spells CASSLEGGLEQYF. CDR3 bases: TGTGCCAGCAGCTTAGAAGGGGGACTCGAGCAGTACTTC. The variable domain in full, completed from reference TRBV7-8 and TRBJ2-7, reads GAGVSQSPRYKVAKRGQDVALRCDPISGHVSLFWYQQALGQGPEFLTYFQNEAQLDKSGLPSDRFFAERPEGSVSTLKIQRTQQEDSAVYLCASSLEGGLEQYFGPGTRLTVT.

This chain uses TRBV19 with TRBJ1-5, with D possibly matching TRBD1 (5 bases). CDR1 is LNHDA and CDR2 is SQIVND in the germline V gene (reference sequence). This CDR3 region has 13 residues. Trimming cost V 10 bases and J 4 bases, with 14 bases left between them. The CDR3: CATGAGTNQPQHF. The CDR3, as DNA: TGTGCCACTGGGGCAGGGACGAATCAGCCCCAGCATTTT.